This T cell receptor beta chain was recorded in a study of blood T cell repertoires in COVID-19. Across the whole study: There were acute and convalescent COVID-19 samples, and they came from the United States, Italy and Spain. From T cells, B-cell-depleted T cells, or PBMCs came the material, which was cDNA or gDNA.

As processed by the authors: Reference gene primer amplification yielded estimated nucleated cell counts. TCRdb keeps only in-frame clones here, not all; method: immunoSEQ multiplex PCR. For V, J and clone size, that table is used; D and trimming come from the DNA. The sample holds some 50,000 clones, around 82% seen once. Sample: peripheral blood. The clonotype was recovered from a man in his forties with acute or convalescent COVID-19.

Written as DNA, the CDR3 is TGTGCCAGCGGACAATCCGGGACAGGGGGTGGGTACACTGAAGCTTTCTTT. It codes for CASGQSGTGGGYTEAFF. The chain carries TRBV28 and TRBJ1-1; 11 nucleotides agree with TRBD1. The trim removed 8 bases at V and 3 bases at J, leaving 14 bases unmatched. Germline CDR1 reads MDHEN; CDR2 reads SYDVKM. The CDR3 runs to 17 residues. Using reference TRBV28 and TRBJ1-1 for the parts outside the CDR3, the full variable domain is DVKVTQSSRYLVKRTGEKVFLECVQDMDHENMFWYRQDPGLGLRLIYFSYDVKMKEKGDIPEGYSVSREKKERFSLILESASTNQTSMYLCASGQSGTGGGYTEAFFGQGTRLTVV.